This T cell receptor (beta chain) was sequenced during a study of cytomegalovirus exposure and HLA in healthy donors. Whole-study findings and limits: Researchers counted about 150 TCR beta chains as cytomegalovirus-associated. In a later analysis, at a false discovery rate of 0.05, roughly 16,000 TCR beta sequences matched HLA alleles.

Concerning this clone: Its antigen is unidentified.

Germline CDR1 and CDR2: MGHDK and SYGVNS. This CDR3 contains 15 residues. The trim removed 3 bases at V and 1 base at J, leaving 5 bases unmatched. Amplification used 60 Vbeta primers and 13 Jbeta primers. In the original processing: Tens of millions of unique TCR beta chains, 9 million to 14 million shared, were counted in a later analysis. Sequencing was performed with immunoSEQ multiplex PCR; in TCRdb, only in-frame clones are kept and a portion is missing. The V and J calls and the clone size are those of that table, but D and trimming were determined from the DNA. Of 110,000 or so clones listed, approximately 80% were seen once; the top ten hold around 1.5%.

The sequence came from a woman under 30 in good health and CMV-seronegative. The chain has TRBV25-1 and TRBJ1-1; TRBD1 agrees at 7 bases. The sequenced sample was PBMCs. The CDR3 here is CASSDSTGPNTEAFF. CDR3 bases: TGTGCCAGCAGTGATTCGACAGGGCCGAACACTGAAGCTTTCTTT. Drawing the rest from reference TRBV25-1 and TRBJ1-1, the complete variable domain is EADIYQTPRYLVIGTGKKITLECSQTMGHDKMYWYQQDPGMELHLIHYSYGVNSTEKGDLSSESTVSRIRTEHFPLTLESARPSHTSQYLCASSDSTGPNTEAFFGQGTRLTVV.